Shown below are 28 T cell receptor beta chains from a single sample sequenced in a study of T cell changes during pregnancy in multiple sclerosis. TCRdb keeps only in-frame clones here, not all; method: immunoSEQ multiplex PCR. The sample lists around 59,000 clones, roughly nine tenths occurring once. The specimen was CD4+ T cells from peripheral blood mononuclear cells, collected in the first trimester of pregnancy. The receptors originated from a female donor with multiple sclerosis, enrolled in a pregnancy study.

V is TRBV19 and J is TRBJ1-3, with D uncertain. With 4 bases removed from V and 4 bases from J, the gap between germline ends came to 17 bases. The CDR3 covers 16 residues. Per germline, CDR1 LNHDA and CDR2 SQIVND (reference sequence). The CDR3 is CASSTRSLPTGNTIYF. The DNA of the CDR3 is TGTGCCAGTAGTACCAGATCCCTCCCGACAGGAAACACCATATATTTT.

The CDR3 protein is CASSLVGGAVSNNEQFF. In nucleotides, the CDR3 is TGTGCCAGCAGCTTAGTAGGAGGGGCCGTTTCCAACAATGAGCAGTTCTTC. The V call is TRBV7-6, the J call TRBJ2-1; D is perhaps TRBD2 (6 bases). The germline V and J ends were trimmed by 1 base and 5 bases, with 18 bases remaining between them. The CDR3 loop spans 17 amino acids. Germline CDR1 is SGHVS and CDR2 is FNYEAQ. Using reference TRBV7-6 and TRBJ2-1 for the parts outside the CDR3, the full variable domain is GAGVSQSPRYKVTKRGQDVALRCDPISGHVSLYWYRQALGQGPEFLTYFNYEAQQDKSGLPNDRFSAERPEGSISTLTIQRTEQRDSAMYRCASSLVGGAVSNNEQFFGPGTRLTVL.

This chain joins TRBV6-5 and TRBJ1-6; D is undetermined. V lost 7 bases, J lost 9 bases, and 19 bases lay in between. The CDR3 extends over 15 amino acids. Germline CDR1 and CDR2: MNHEY and SVGAGI. The CDR3 region has the DNA TGTGCCAGCACCCCGTCCACCGGCAGGCTTTCACCCCTCCACTTT. This gives the protein CASTPSTGRLSPLHF.

This clone was seen only a few times. The chain recombines TRBV19 with TRBJ1-1; 7 bases agree with TRBD1. In germline, CDR1 is LNHDA, CDR2 SQIVND (reference sequence). The J segment lost 1 base and the V segment lost 4 bases, leaving 0 bases of the junction unmatched. The CDR3 consists of 13 residues. The CDR3 loop is CASSRQGNTEAFF. The DNA of the CDR3 is TGTGCCAGTAGTAGACAGGGGAACACTGAAGCTTTCTTT.

The chain has TRBV11-2 and TRBJ2-7, with TRBD1 matching over 8 bases. V shed 5 bases and J 5 bases; nucleotides not matched to a gene: 8. Germline V lookup: CDR1 SGHAT, CDR2 FQNNGV. The CDR3 totals 14 residues. The CDR3 sequence: CASSRGQGQDEQYF. Here the CDR3 DNA reads TGTGCCAGCAGCCGCGGACAGGGACAGGACGAGCAGTACTTC.

This chain uses TRBV7-6 with TRBJ1-1, with no clear D. Per the germline V gene, CDR1 is SGHVS and CDR2 is FNYEAQ. This CDR3 is 12 amino acids long. V was clipped by 6 bases and J by 2 bases, with 7 bases between them. The CDR3 loop is CASRRVNTEAFF. CDR3 sequence (DNA): TGTGCCAGCAGGAGAGTAAACACTGAAGCTTTCTTT.

This clone was picked up a small number of times. This chain links TRBV6-6 with TRBJ1-1; TRBD1 aligns across 10 bases. This CDR3 is 16 amino acids long. CDR1 is MNHNY and CDR2 is SVGAGI in the germline V gene (reference sequence). Trimming took 5 bases from V and 5 from J; bases not matched to a gene: 11. DNA of the CDR3: TGTGCCAGCAGTCCCCCGGGCGGACAGGGGGTGACTGAAGCTTTCTTT. Protein sequence: CASSPPGGQGVTEAFF.

The chain links TRBV2 to TRBJ1-2, with 8 bases lining up with TRBD1. Germline values: CDR1 SNHLY, CDR2 FYNNEI. CDR3 length: 13 amino acids. The ends lost 9 bases at V and 6 bases at J; junction bases unmatched: 9. The CDR3 DNA follows: TGTGCCAGAAGGACAGGGTGGGATGATGGCTACACCTTC. It codes for CARRTGWDDGYTF.

The genes are TRBV6-5 and TRBJ2-5, with 7 bases that match TRBD1. V was clipped by 8 bases and J by 5 bases; unmatched bases: 14. CDR1 and CDR2 (germline): MNHEY, SVGAGI. The CDR3 has 15 residues. The CDR3 region is CASGRQGEPQETQYF. The CDR3 DNA reads as TGTGCCAGCGGCCGACAGGGAGAACCGCAGGAGACCCAGTACTTC.

The J gene is TRBJ2-5, the V gene TRBV7-3; D gene uncertain. V dropped 2 bases and J dropped 1 base, with 11 bases sitting between them. The CDR3 spans 15 residues. The germline CDR1 and CDR2 sequences are SGHTA and FQGTGA. The CDR3 reads CASSLFPGPQETQYF. DNA of the CDR3: TGTGCCAGCAGCTTATTCCCGGGTCCCCAAGAGACCCAGTACTTC.

This chain connects TRBV12-2 to TRBJ2-4; no DNA check was done on the table's D call, TRBD1. TRBV12-2 constitutes a pseudogene. The length of the CDR3 is 15 residues. For the CDR3, the DNA is TGTGCAAGTCGCTTAGCAGGGCAGGGCAAAAACATTCAGTACTTC. It translates to CASRLAGQGKNIQYF.

The rearrangement uses TRBV19 and TRBJ1-6, with 10 bases fitting TRBD1. V shed 4 bases, J shed 10 bases, and the junction held 13 bases outside the gene matches. The length of the CDR3 is 17 residues. Germline CDR1 LNHDA, CDR2 SQIVND (reference sequence). The CDR3 region is CASSTIKGQGERSPLHF. The CDR3 nucleotides read TGTGCCAGTAGTACGATAAAAGGACAGGGGGAAAGATCACCCCTCCACTTT. Looking up the rest from reference TRBV19 and TRBJ1-6 gives the full variable domain: DGGITQSPKYLFRKEGQNVTLSCEQNLNHDAMYWYRQDPGQGLRLIYYSQIVNDFQKGDIAEGYSVSREKKESFPLTVTSAQKNPTAFYLCASSTIKGQGERSPLHFGNGTRLTVT.

V usage is TRBV10-3 and J usage is TRBJ2-3, with 7 nucleotides matching TRBD1. Trimming removed 6 bases from V and 3 bases from J; junction bases left unmatched: 6. This CDR3 is built from 14 residues. The V gene's germline CDR1 is ENHRY and CDR2 SYGVKD. The CDR3 reads CAISDRVVTDTQYF. CDR3 DNA: TGTGCCATCAGCGACAGGGTTGTAACAGATACGCAGTATTTT.

The V and J genes are TRBV7-6 and TRBJ2-7, with D tentatively TRBD1 (6 bases). The CDR3 totals 18 residues. V dropped 5 bases and J dropped 0 bases, with 23 bases sitting between them. From germline, CDR1 is SGHVS and CDR2 FNYEAQ. CDR3 residues: CASSPVYSTGKSSYEQYF. The CDR3, as DNA: TGTGCCAGCAGCCCCGTATATTCAACAGGGAAAAGCTCCTACGAGCAGTACTTC. The whole variable domain, remainder taken from reference TRBV7-6 and TRBJ2-7, is GAGVSQSPRYKVTKRGQDVALRCDPISGHVSLYWYRQALGQGPEFLTYFNYEAQQDKSGLPNDRFSAERPEGSISTLTIQRTEQRDSAMYRCASSPVYSTGKSSYEQYFGPGTRLTVT.

The chain has TRBV5-1 and TRBJ2-4; perhaps TRBD1 as D (5 bases). Trimming took off 4 bases at V and 0 bases at J, with 8 bases between the two ends. The CDR3 runs to 14 residues. Per germline, CDR1 SGHRS and CDR2 YFSETQ. CDR3 in DNA: TGCGCCAGCAGCCCGACAGTAGCCAAAAACATTCAGTACTTC. Translating it yields CASSPTVAKNIQYF.

This clone was found once. The CDR3: CASRYEMDLRYNEQFF. In nucleotides, the CDR3 is TGCGCCAGCAGATATGAAATGGACTTAAGATACAATGAGCAGTTCTTC. The rearrangement links TRBV5-1 to TRBJ2-1; D perhaps matches TRBD2 (5 bases). CDR1 and CDR2 (germline): SGHRS, YFSETQ. The CDR3 has 16 amino acids. V shed 5 bases and J shed 4 bases, with 19 bases lying between them.

This chain links TRBV7-3 with TRBJ1-2; TRBD1 is a possible D gene (5 bases). Trimming took off 5 bases at V and 5 bases at J, with 18 bases between the two ends. CDR1 and CDR2 from the germline V gene are SGHTA and FQGTGA. This CDR3 spans 15 amino acids. The CDR3 protein is CASSPAGVEGYGYTF. CDR3 coding DNA: TGTGCCAGCAGCCCAGCGGGGGTAGAGGGGTATGGCTACACCTTC.

This chain uses TRBV7-9 with TRBJ2-3, with 8 bases aligning to TRBD1. J was trimmed by 2 bases and V by 5 bases; bases with no gene match: 9. The germline V gene has CDR1 SEHNR and CDR2 FQNEAQ (reference sequence). The CDR3 has 16 amino acids. CDR3: CASSRTGGRPTDTQYF. CDR3 sequence (DNA): TGTGCCAGCAGCCGCACAGGGGGGAGGCCCACAGATACGCAGTATTTT.

This chain uses TRBV15 with TRBJ1-5; D may be TRBD1 (6 bases). Per germline, CDR1 LNHNV and CDR2 YYDKDF (reference sequence). The CDR3 sequence is 17 residues long. Trimming shortened V by 1 base and J by 9 bases, and 22 bases separated the two germline ends. CDR3 bases: TGTGCCACCAGCAGAGTCGTTGGGGGGGCCCGAGCTGTGCCCCAGCATTTT. Translating gives CATSRVVGGARAVPQHF.

V is TRBV29-1 and J is TRBJ1-2, with 9 nucleotides matching TRBD1. The CDR3 runs 15 residues. Germline V CDR1 and CDR2: SQVTM, ANQGSEA. The ends lost 7 bases at V and 1 base at J; junction bases unmatched: 10. The DNA for the CDR3 is TGCAGCGAATACTGGACAGGGGAACATAACTATGGCTACACCTTC. Translating gives CSEYWTGEHNYGYTF.

The chain links TRBV7-8 to TRBJ1-6, with 12 bases that match TRBD1. J gave up 14 bases and V 1 base, and 15 bases lay outside the gene matches. Germline V CDR1 and CDR2: SGHVS, FQNEAQ. The length of the CDR3 is 18 residues. In DNA, the CDR3 is TGTGCCAGCAGCTTAGGCCCTACTGCCGGGACAGGGGGCCCCACCCTCCACTTT. Protein sequence: CASSLGPTAGTGGPTLHF.

The genes are TRBV9 and TRBJ1-2; TRBD1 might be the D (6 bases). V lost 0 bases and J 10 bases, leaving 10 bases between the germline ends. Germline loops: CDR1 SGDLS, CDR2 YYNGEE. The CDR3 consists of 12 residues. CDR3 DNA: TGTGCCAGCAGCGTAGTGACAGGAGACTACACCTTC. Protein product: CASSVVTGDYTF.

The chain uses TRBV4-1 and TRBJ2-3; 10 bases line up with TRBD2. This CDR3 is built from 16 residues. Germline V gives CDR1 MGHRA, CDR2 YSYEKL. Unmatched junction bases numbered 9, after V lost 7 bases and J lost 2 bases. Written as DNA, the CDR3 is TGCGCCAGCACCCCAATAGCGGGGGGCTTCACAGATACGCAGTATTTT. Translating it yields CASTPIAGGFTDTQYF.

The rearrangement uses TRBV18 and TRBJ1-3; TRBD1 is a possible D gene (6 bases). In germline, CDR1 is KGHSH, CDR2 LQKENI. V lost 3 bases, J lost 2 bases, and 14 bases lay in between. The CDR3 is 16 amino acids. CDR3 DNA sequence: TGTGCCAGCTCACCGGAGACAGGACGTACTGGAAACACCATATATTTT. Its translation is CASSPETGRTGNTIYF.

The rearrangement links TRBV6-6 to TRBJ2-3, with TRBD2 matching over 10 bases. Losses at the gene ends were 2 bases for V and 3 bases for J; bases not matched to a gene: 5. CDR1 is MNHNY, CDR2 SVGAGI, per germline (reference sequence). The CDR3 has 16 residues. CDR3 sequence: CASSYPSGGATDTQYF. The CDR3 region has the DNA TGTGCCAGCAGTTACCCCAGCGGGGGGGCAACAGATACGCAGTATTTT.

The gene calls are TRBV12-5 and TRBJ2-3; 7 bases match TRBD2. The V gene's germline CDR1 is LGHNT and CDR2 FRNRAP. The CDR3 contains 13 residues. The trim removed 7 bases at V and 1 base at J, leaving 2 bases unmatched. CDR3 in DNA: TGTGCTAGTGCCGCGGGAGGCACAGATACGCAGTATTTT. Its translation: CASAAGGTDTQYF.

The rearrangement links TRBV11-1 to TRBJ2-1; 9 nucleotides match TRBD1. The CDR3 is 13 amino acids. V dropped 7 bases and J dropped 4; count of bases not matched to a gene: 2. CDR1 and CDR2 from the germline V gene are SGHAT and FQDESV (reference sequence). The CDR3 protein is CASKGQGYNEQFF. CDR3 coding DNA: TGTGCCAGCAAAGGACAGGGGTACAATGAGCAGTTCTTC.

The J gene is TRBJ1-3, the V gene TRBV11-3, with 7 bases lining up with TRBD1. With 2 bases clipped from V and 1 base from J, the junction kept 2 bases outside the gene matches. Germline V gene sequence: CDR1 SGHNT, CDR2 YENEEA. The CDR3 has 15 amino acids. The CDR3 sequence is CASSLTGASGNTIYF. In DNA, the CDR3 is TGTGCCAGCAGCTTAACAGGGGCATCTGGAAACACCATATATTTT.